This T cell receptor beta chain was recovered during a study of CD8 T cells in ankylosing spondylitis. Broader study findings: The authors reported significant enrichment of disease-linked clones in matched ankylosing spondylitis synovial fluid.

Scientists made TCR beta libraries using quantitative 5'-RACE with molecular barcodes. TCRdb passed the 5' RACE reads through MiXCR, listing each CDR3 protein once. The sample lists a few hundred thousand distinct CDR3 sequences, roughly a tenth occurring once. Of note for this clonotype: What it binds is unknown. An end of the junction does not agree with germline; a read error may underlie this.

This CDR3 contains 12 residues. Germline values: CDR1 MNHEY, CDR2 SVGAGI. The rearrangement uses TRBV6-5 and TRBJ1-2; perhaps TRBD1 as D (6 bases). Sequencing used blood, either unsorted or a sorted T cell fraction (not recorded which). The receptor was derived from a male donor with ankylosing spondylitis or in good health (not recorded which). The CDR3 DNA sequence: TGTGCCAGCAGCACCGGGACAAATGGCTACCCCTTC. Translation: CASSTGTNGYPF.